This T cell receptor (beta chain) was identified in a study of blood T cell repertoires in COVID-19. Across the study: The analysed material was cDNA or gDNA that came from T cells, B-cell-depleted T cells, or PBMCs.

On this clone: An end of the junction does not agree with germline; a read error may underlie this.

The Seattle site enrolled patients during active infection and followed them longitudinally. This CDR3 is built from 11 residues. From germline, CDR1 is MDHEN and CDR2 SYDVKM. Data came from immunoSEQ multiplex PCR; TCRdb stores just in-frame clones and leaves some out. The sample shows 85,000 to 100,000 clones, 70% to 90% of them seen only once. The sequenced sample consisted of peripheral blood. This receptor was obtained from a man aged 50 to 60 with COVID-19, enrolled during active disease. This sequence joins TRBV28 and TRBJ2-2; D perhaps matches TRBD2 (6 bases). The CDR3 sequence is CANLMYPGAVF. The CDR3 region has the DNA TGTGCCAACCTCATGTACCCGGGAGCTGTTTTT. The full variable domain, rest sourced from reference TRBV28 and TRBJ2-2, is DVKVTQSSRYLVKRTGEKVFLECVQDMDHENMFWYRQDPGLGLRLIYFSYDVKMKEKGDIPEGYSVSREKKERFSLILESASTNQTSMYLCANLMYPGAVFGEGSRLTVL.